The present T cell receptor beta chain was sequenced within a study of Graves' ophthalmopathy and Graves' hyperthyroidism. Diagnostic conclusions were grounded in clinical symptoms, serum thyroxine, TRAb, thyroid ultrasound and orbital computed tomography. Comments on this clonotype: Possible read error: a much larger clone is one base away.

Amplification targeted the TCR beta CDR3 regions, with RNA transcripts as the source material. Following a first-round RT-PCR that used HTBI primers, a second-round multiplex PCR was carried out. TCRdb ran MiXCR on the multiplex PCR reads and lists one entry per CDR3 protein. The sample contains about 740,000 distinct CDR3 sequences, roughly 41% of which appear only once. The sample comprised peripheral blood. This TCR was sampled from an adult man with Graves' ophthalmopathy.

The CDR3 sequence: CAISEWQSNSPLHF. CDR3 coding DNA: TGTGCCATCAGTGAATGGCAGAGTAATTCACCCCTCCACTTT. The chain uses TRBV10-3 and TRBJ1-6, with D hard to call. From germline, CDR1 is ENHRY and CDR2 SYGVKD. V gave up 3 bases and J gave up 6 bases, with 9 bases separating them. The CDR3 is 14 residues long.